This is a list of T cell receptor beta chains from one sample in a study of blood T cell repertoires in COVID-19. Clones were sequenced by immunoSEQ multiplex PCR, and TCRdb holds only the in-frame ones, with some missing. The sample consists of over 130,000 clones, over 75% of them appearing once. The specimen was PBMCs or T cells enriched from blood (not recorded which). All receptors derive from a woman in her forties or fifties who had recovered from COVID-19. Both conserved end residues are trimmed from each CDR3. The order of the fields is J gene, V gene, CDR3 protein.

>TRBJ2-2|TRBV29-1
SVEGQGKGDGELF
>TRBJ1-5|TRBV6-5
ASSYSAGQPQH
>TRBJ2-7|TRBV19
ASSGGPLGEQY
>TRBJ1-4|TRBV3-1/TRBV3-2
ASSPGQGWEKLF
>TRBJ2-1|TRBV6-5
ASKVQGANEQF
>TRBJ1-4|TRBV5-4
ASSPGGTNEKLF
>TRBJ1-5|TRBV5-6
ASSSTQQRNQPQH
>TRBJ1-1|TRBV28
ASSAPPAGNTEAF
>TRBJ1-3|TRBV19
ASMAGPSGNTIY
>TRBJ1-5|TRBV6-5
ASRQGAGQPQH
>TRBJ1-3|TRBV3-1/TRBV3-2
ASSRAPSGNTIY
>TRBJ1-4|TRBV10-2
ASKNRGGSNEKLF
>TRBJ2-2|TRBV27
ASSLWDRAAGGELF
>TRBJ2-6|TRBV4-1
ASSQGQGFSGANVLT
>TRBJ2-3|TRBV6-2/TRBV6-3
ASSLSGGVVDTQY
>TRBJ1-2|TRBV4-1
ASSQDRREGVVYGYT
>TRBJ2-7|TRBV9
ASSVTSEPSYEQY
>TRBJ2-3|TRBV10-2
ASRHLLAGGDTQY
>TRBJ1-1|TRBV7-9
ASSSLTDSTEAF
>TRBJ2-5|TRBV5-6
ASSFWTVRETQY
>TRBJ1-2|TRBV28
ASSLRGHRGYT
>TRBJ2-5|TRBV24-1
ATSDRTRVSRETQY
>TRBJ2-7|TRBV28
ASRGTGDYEQY
>TRBJ1-4|TRBV20-1
SGDSNEKLF
>TRBJ2-5|TRBV3-1/TRBV3-2
ASSQDSPETQY
>TRBJ1-2|TRBV2
ASSKGQGGLYGYT
>TRBJ1-6|TRBV5-6
ASSQRMASPLH
>TRBJ1-2|TRBV7-9
ASSKTEFYGYT
>TRBJ2-7|TRBV27
ASSLSGQGTRGREQY
>TRBJ2-1|TRBV28
ASSLLTGWFEQF
>TRBJ1-5|TRBV7-9
ASSLAAGGKPQH
>TRBJ2-7|TRBV7-3
ASSSGLAGVSSYEQY
>TRBJ1-1|TRBV24-1
ATSAVGPAEAF
>TRBJ1-3|TRBV5-5
ASSLDRGPGNTIY
>TRBJ2-5|TRBV5-4
ASSLSVGSGETQY
>TRBJ1-4|TRBV4-1
ASSQSGDRGVNEKLF
>TRBJ2-1|TRBV5-1
ASSLEGGAAKEQF
>TRBJ2-3|TRBV5-5
ASSSGTGADTQY
>TRBJ2-7|TRBV11-3
ASRRDRVAVEQY
>TRBJ1-5|TRBV10-3
AISGLTDQPQH
>TRBJ2-2|TRBV28
ASTSETRSTGELF
>TRBJ1-2|TRBV29-1
SVKTEFYGYT
>TRBJ2-1|TRBV28
ASSFLRRGDHNEQF
>TRBJ2-7|TRBV7-9
ASSPQGGQEEQY
>TRBJ2-2|TRBV5-1
ASSGTGTGELF
>TRBJ2-5|TRBV19
ASSIGVQGATKTQY
>TRBJ2-7|TRBV6-5
ASRGGYEQY
>TRBJ1-2|TRBV14
ASSPGTNYGYT
>TRBJ2-7|TRBV4-1
ASSQDSAREREQY
>TRBJ1-3|TRBV11-3
ASSYHRVQGNTIY